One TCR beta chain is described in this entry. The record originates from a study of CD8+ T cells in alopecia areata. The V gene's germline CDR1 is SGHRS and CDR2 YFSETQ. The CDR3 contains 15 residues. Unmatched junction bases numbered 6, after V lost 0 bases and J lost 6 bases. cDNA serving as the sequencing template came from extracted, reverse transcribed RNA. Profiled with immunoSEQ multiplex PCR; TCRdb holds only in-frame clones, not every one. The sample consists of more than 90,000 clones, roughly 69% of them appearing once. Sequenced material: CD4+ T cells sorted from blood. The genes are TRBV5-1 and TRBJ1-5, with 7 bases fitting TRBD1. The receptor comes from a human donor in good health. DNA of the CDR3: TGCGCCAGCAGCTTGGGCGCAGGGGGTGGTCAGCCCCAGCATTTT. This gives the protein CASSLGAGGGQPQHF.